These 2 T cell receptor beta chains came from one sample sequenced in a study of identical twins. In TCRdb, the 5' RACE reads were re-called with MiXCR into one record per CDR3 protein. The sample has some 230,000 distinct CDR3 sequences; approximately 5.9% are singletons. The same data also contributed to another study, on T cells expressing NK-cell markers.

The sample comprised CD8+ T cells sorted from blood. All receptors come from a young woman in good health.

The genes are TRBV7-9 and TRBJ2-3, with 9 bases that match TRBD1. The CDR3 runs 15 residues. After removal of 8 bases from V and 2 bases from J, the junction contained 8 bases not matched to a gene. Germline V gene data show CDR1 as SEHNR and CDR2 as FQNEAQ (reference sequence). CDR3 DNA sequence: TGTGCCAGCGGCCTGACAGGGGGTAACACAGATACGCAGTATTTT. Translating gives CASGLTGGNTDTQYF.

V usage is TRBV4-2 and J usage is TRBJ2-2, with TRBD2 as a possible D gene (6 bases). The germline gives CDR1 LGHNA, CDR2 YNFKEQ. The length of the CDR3 is 13 residues. The V end was cut by 1 base, the J end by 7 bases, with 7 bases between. This chain's CDR3 is CASSQVGGGELFF. The CDR3 DNA reads TGTGCCAGCAGCCAAGTCGGGGGCGGGGAGCTGTTTTTT.